Described below is a single T cell receptor (beta chain) sequence and its context. The antigen is undetermined. CDR1 is MNHNS and CDR2 is SASEGT in the germline V gene. The CDR3 extends over 14 amino acids. V was clipped by 7 bases and J by 4 bases; unmatched bases: 8. This specimen belongs to a study of cytomegalovirus exposure and HLA in healthy donors. Study-wide findings and caveats: Rarity held for most TCR sequences, but there were some public TCRs that occurred in many donors.

The study ran its PCR with 60 Vbeta and 13 Jbeta primers. The data were produced by immunoSEQ multiplex PCR, yet TCRdb's version contains in-frame clones alone and is incomplete. The sample consists of around 130,000 clones, 60% to 85% of them appearing once. This sequence joins TRBV6-1 and TRBJ2-3, with 7 bases aligning to TRBD2. The source of this sequence is a woman aged 18-29 years in good health and CMV-seronegative. Input material: PBMCs. Here the CDR3 reads CASTGGRVADTQYF. The CDR3 nucleotides read TGTGCCAGCACCGGCGGGAGAGTCGCAGATACGCAGTATTTT.